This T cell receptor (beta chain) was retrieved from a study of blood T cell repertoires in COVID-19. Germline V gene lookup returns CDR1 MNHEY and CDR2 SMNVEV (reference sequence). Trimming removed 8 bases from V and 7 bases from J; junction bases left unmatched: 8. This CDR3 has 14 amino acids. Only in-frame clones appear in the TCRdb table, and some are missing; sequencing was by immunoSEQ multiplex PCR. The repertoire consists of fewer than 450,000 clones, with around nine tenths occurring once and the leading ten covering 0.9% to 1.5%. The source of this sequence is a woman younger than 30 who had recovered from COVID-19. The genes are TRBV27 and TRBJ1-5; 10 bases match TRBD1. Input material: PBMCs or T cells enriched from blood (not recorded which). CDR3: CASGPGQGRQPQHF. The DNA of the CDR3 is TGTGCCAGCGGACCGGGACAGGGGAGGCAGCCCCAGCATTTT.